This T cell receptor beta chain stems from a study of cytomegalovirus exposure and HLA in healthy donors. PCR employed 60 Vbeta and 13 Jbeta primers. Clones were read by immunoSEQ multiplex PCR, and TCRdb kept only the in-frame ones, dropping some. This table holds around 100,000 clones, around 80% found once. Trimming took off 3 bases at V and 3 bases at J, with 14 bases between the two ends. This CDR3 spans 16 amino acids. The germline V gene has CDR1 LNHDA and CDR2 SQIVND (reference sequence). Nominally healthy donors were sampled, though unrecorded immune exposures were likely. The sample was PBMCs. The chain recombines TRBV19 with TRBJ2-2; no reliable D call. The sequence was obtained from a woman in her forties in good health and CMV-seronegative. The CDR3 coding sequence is TGTGCCAGTAGTATGGTGGAGTTATTACACACCGGGGAGCTGTTTTTT. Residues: CASSMVELLHTGELFF. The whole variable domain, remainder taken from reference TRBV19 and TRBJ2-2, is DGGITQSPKYLFRKEGQNVTLSCEQNLNHDAMYWYRQDPGQGLRLIYYSQIVNDFQKGDIAEGYSVSREKKESFPLTVTSAQKNPTAFYLCASSMVELLHTGELFFGEGSRLTVL.